Below are 23 T cell receptor beta chains sequenced from a single sample in a study of T cell repertoires in cytomegalovirus infection. MiXCR, applied by TCRdb to the reads, yields one record per CDR3 protein. The sample shows 86,000 or so distinct CDR3 sequences, 24% of them seen only once. No antigens are known for them. This specimen consisted of CD8+ T cells from cultured PBMCs, obtained from culture after CMV antigen stimulation. These receptors all come from a human donor in good health (CMV status not recorded). Some clones in this sample may be carry-over from other donors' samples.

The chain is built from TRBV10-3 and TRBJ2-5, with a weak D call TRBD1 (5 bases). Trimming removed 2 bases from V and 2 bases from J, with 6 bases in between. Germline V gene lookup returns CDR1 ENHRY and CDR2 SYGVKD. The CDR3 extends over 13 amino acids. The CDR3 DNA reads as TGTGCCATCAGTGAGGACAGACAAGAGACCCAGTACTTC. This translates into CAISEDRQETQYF.

The chain joins TRBV5-4 to TRBJ2-2; 7 nucleotides line up with TRBD1. V gave up 4 bases and J gave up 5 bases; unmatched junction bases: 11. The length of the CDR3 is 16 residues. Germline V gives CDR1 SGHNT, CDR2 YYREEE (reference sequence). CDR3 DNA sequence: TGTGCCAGCAGCCGTATACAGGGGAAGGGGACCGGGGAGCTGTTTTTT. It translates to CASSRIQGKGTGELFF.

This clonotype was counted ten times or more. This sequence joins TRBV6-1 and TRBJ1-1; maybe TRBD1 (5 bases). V lost 5 bases and J 10 bases, leaving 17 bases between the germline ends. In germline, CDR1 is MNHNS, CDR2 SASEGT. The CDR3 is made up of 13 amino acids. The CDR3 nucleotides are TGTGCCAGCAGTTTAGGAGTGGGACGCAGAGCTTTCTTT. Protein sequence: CASSLGVGRRAFF.

This clonotype was seen many times. J is TRBJ2-1 and V is TRBV10-3; a weak D match, TRBD2 (6 bases). Trimming shortened V by 0 bases and J by 1 base, and 10 bases separated the two germline ends. Looked up from germline, CDR1 is ENHRY and CDR2 is SYGVKD. The CDR3 is 16 amino acids. The CDR3 nucleotides are TGTGCCATCAGTGAGTCGATGGCGGGGTCCTACAATGAGCAGTTCTTC. Translating it yields CAISESMAGSYNEQFF.

This clonotype was detected ten times or more. The V call is TRBV6-2 or TRBV6-3, the J call TRBJ2-1; the D is unclear. Germline CDR1 and CDR2: MNHEY and SVGEGT. The CDR3 loop spans 13 amino acids. V lost 2 bases, J lost 4 bases, and 6 bases lay in between. The CDR3, as DNA: TGTGCCAGCAGTTACACAGAATACAATGAGCAGTTCTTC. Residues: CASSYTEYNEQFF.

This clonotype was detected only a few times. A junction end diverges from the germline sequence, so it may reflect a read error. The chain combines TRBV7-6 with TRBJ2-5; TRBD1 or TRBD2 may be the D gene (5 bases each). In germline, CDR1 is SGHVS, CDR2 FNYEAQ. This CDR3 is built from 15 residues. The CDR3 is CASSLTPGTEETQYF. Here the CDR3 DNA reads TGTGCTAGCAGCTTAACCCCCGGGACCGAAGAGACCCAGTACTTC.

There are many counts of this clonotype. V is TRBV7-8 and J is TRBJ2-3; maybe TRBD1 (5 bases). Germline CDR1 and CDR2: SGHVS and FQNEAQ. V dropped 0 bases and J dropped 4 bases, with 8 bases sitting between them. This CDR3 is 14 amino acids long. The CDR3 protein is CASSLALGPDTQYF. The DNA for the CDR3 is TGTGCCAGCAGCTTAGCTTTGGGGCCAGATACGCAGTATTTT.

V usage is TRBV6-5 and J usage is TRBJ1-1; weak D call: TRBD1 (5 bases). Germline CDR1 and CDR2: MNHEY and SVGAGI. The CDR3 runs 16 residues. V was cut by 5 bases and J by 0 bases, with 16 bases left in between. This chain's CDR3 is CASSLGGAGMNTEAFF. The CDR3, as DNA: TGTGCCAGCAGTCTAGGTGGGGCAGGTATGAACACTGAAGCTTTCTTT.

This clonotype was counted once. V and J are TRBV15 and TRBJ1-5, with a possible D match to TRBD1 (5 bases). Germline V CDR1 and CDR2: LNHNV, YYDKDF (reference sequence). This CDR3 contains 15 residues. Trimming pared 8 bases from V and 0 bases from J, leaving 14 bases between. Written as DNA, the CDR3 is TGTGCCACCTGCCGGGGCCGTAATAGCAATCAGCCCCAGCATTTT. It yields the protein CATCRGRNSNQPQHF.

This chain connects TRBV15 to TRBJ2-5, with 9 bases identical to TRBD2. The CDR3 is made up of 15 amino acids. Trimming took 5 bases from V and 2 from J; bases not matched to a gene: 6. Germline V gene data show CDR1 as LNHNV and CDR2 as YYDKDF (reference sequence). In DNA form, the CDR3 reads TGTGCCACCAGCGGCCTGGGACTAGCTCAAGAGACCCAGTACTTC. Translated, it gives CATSGLGLAQETQYF.

The rearrangement links TRBV12-3 or TRBV12-4 to TRBJ2-7; 7 positions agree with TRBD1. V was pared by 6 bases and J by 2 bases, with 4 bases of the junction left unmatched. The CDR3 sequence is 13 residues long. CDR3 in amino acids: CASSWGQTYEQYF. The CDR3 nucleotides read TGTGCCAGCAGCTGGGGACAGACCTACGAGCAGTACTTC.

This clonotype has more than one count but fewer than ten. This chain connects TRBV28 to TRBJ1-4; 8 nucleotides line up with TRBD1. The V segment lost 7 bases and the J segment 7 bases; nucleotides outside the gene matches: 11. This CDR3 has 15 amino acids. CDR1 and CDR2 from the germline V gene are MDHEN and SYDVKM. The CDR3 bases are TGTGCCAGCACTCAACAGGGGGGGTTGAGTGAAAAACTGTTTTTT. As protein: CASTQQGGLSEKLFF.

This clonotype was seen repeatedly, ten times or more. V and J are TRBV7-8 and TRBJ2-2; TRBD2 matches 14 bases. The CDR3 runs to 18 residues. CDR1 is SGHVS and CDR2 is FQNEAQ in the germline V gene. J lost 3 bases, V lost 1 base, and 4 bases had no gene match. CDR3 protein: CASSLVGLAGAHTGELFF. The CDR3 region has the DNA TGTGCCAGCAGCTTAGTGGGACTAGCGGGGGCCCACACCGGGGAGCTGTTTTTT.

This clonotype was counted once. This rearrangement joins TRBV30 to TRBJ2-3, with no clear D. The CDR3 spans 15 residues. Trimming took off 3 bases at V and 1 base at J, with 14 bases between the two ends. The germline V gene encodes CDR1 GTSNPN and CDR2 SVGIG (reference sequence). CDR3 residues: CAWSGFTDRTDTQYF. CDR3 bases: TGTGCCTGGAGCGGGTTCACGGACCGCACAGATACGCAGTATTTT.

In its sample, this clonotype was seen a few times. The chain recombines TRBV12-3 or TRBV12-4 with TRBJ2-7; D possibly corresponds to TRBD2 (6 bases). This CDR3 has 13 residues. Trimming left V 5 bases short and J 9 bases short, with 17 bases between. CDR3 sequence reads: CASSPPGELGQYF. CDR3 DNA: TGTGCCAGCAGTCCCCCGGGGGAGTTGGGGCAGTACTTC.

This clonotype was detected ten times or more. The chain recombines TRBV6-1 with TRBJ1-2; D remains ambiguous. V was trimmed by 2 bases and J by 0 bases, leaving 10 bases between them. Germline V gene sequence: CDR1 MNHNS, CDR2 SASEGT. CDR3 length: 15 residues. The CDR3 here is CASSEREGTNYGYTF. DNA for the CDR3: TGTGCCAGCAGTGAAAGGGAAGGGACTAACTATGGCTACACCTTC.

V usage is TRBV5-1 and J usage is TRBJ2-2, with D unclear. The germline CDR1 and CDR2 sequences are SGHRS and YFSETQ. V dropped 0 bases and J dropped 5 bases, with 5 bases sitting between them. The CDR3 runs to 13 residues. The CDR3 reads CASSLARTGELFF. CDR3 DNA: TGCGCCAGCAGCTTGGCCAGAACCGGGGAGCTGTTTTTT.

About this clonotype: Just one base apart from a much larger clone, this may be a read error. The chain employs TRBV4-1 and TRBJ2-1; 7 bases fit TRBD2. This CDR3 contains 14 residues. Trimming took 0 bases from V and 6 from J; bases not matched to a gene: 2. Germline values: CDR1 MGHRA, CDR2 YSYEKL. CDR3 sequence (DNA): TGCGCCAGCAGCCAAGATAGCGGGTGCAATGAGCAGTTCTTC. Translated: CASSQDSGCNEQFF.

This clonotype was detected many times. This rearrangement joins TRBV6-1 to TRBJ1-6, with 8 nucleotides matching TRBD1. Per germline, CDR1 MNHNS and CDR2 SASEGT. V was clipped by 6 bases and J by 8 bases; unmatched bases: 0. The CDR3 runs 12 residues. CDR3 residues: CASRGQDSPLHF. In nucleotides, the CDR3 is TGTGCCAGCAGGGGACAGGATTCACCCCTCCACTTT.

This clonotype was counted only a few times. The V call is TRBV28, the J call TRBJ2-1; 7 nucleotides line up with TRBD1. CDR3 length: 16 amino acids. Germline V gene sequence: CDR1 MDHEN, CDR2 SYDVKM. Losses at the gene ends were 1 base for V and 7 bases for J; bases not matched to a gene: 10. The CDR3 DNA reads TGTGCCAGCAGTTTATCCCCTATGGGACAGCTAAATGAGCAGTTCTTC. This translates into CASSLSPMGQLNEQFF.

J is TRBJ2-7 and V is TRBV12-3 or TRBV12-4; 7 nucleotides agree with TRBD2. The CDR3 runs 15 residues. Unmatched junction bases numbered 9, after V lost 4 bases and J lost 3 bases. CDR3 residues: CASSSYVGGGYEQYF. DNA for the CDR3: TGTGCCAGCAGTTCCTACGTGGGGGGGGGCTACGAGCAGTACTTC.

This clonotype occurred a few times. The rearrangement joins TRBV5-6 to TRBJ2-4, with D perhaps matching TRBD1 (6 bases). This CDR3 is 14 amino acids long. Germline V gene sequence: CDR1 SGHDT, CDR2 YYEEEE. V dropped 3 bases and J dropped 6 bases, with 13 bases sitting between them. CDR3 nucleotide sequence: TGTGCCAGCAGCTCCCTGGACAGTGGAAACATTCAGTACTTC. This codes for CASSSLDSGNIQYF.

J is TRBJ2-1 and V is TRBV6-6; TRBD2 agrees at 7 bases. The CDR3 covers 14 residues. J lost 6 bases, V lost 0 bases, and 2 bases had no gene match. Germline V gene sequence: CDR1 MNHNY, CDR2 SVGAGI (reference sequence). In DNA form, the CDR3 reads TGTGCCAGCAGTTACTCGACTAGCCCCAATGAGCAGTTCTTC. It yields the protein CASSYSTSPNEQFF.